Below, 14 T cell receptor beta chains from the same sample are listed, as sequenced in a study of cytomegalovirus exposure and HLA in healthy donors. It was with 60 Vbeta and 13 Jbeta primers that the PCR ran. TCRdb's table, derived via immunoSEQ multiplex PCR, lists solely in-frame clones and lacks some. The sample lists about 110,000 clones; under 85% were seen once. Sequenced sample: PBMCs. The receptors shown here come from a human donor in good health.

V and J are TRBV18 and TRBJ2-5, with 9 bases aligning to TRBD1. This CDR3 region has 14 residues. The V gene's germline CDR1 is KGHSH and CDR2 LQKENI. Unmatched junction bases numbered 5, after V lost 4 bases and J lost 5 bases. CDR3 residues: CASSRQGVGETQYF. CDR3 coding DNA: TGTGCCAGCTCACGACAGGGGGTCGGGGAGACCCAGTACTTC.

With regard to this clone: At one boundary the junction diverges from the germline segment, which might be a read error. V and J are TRBV19 and TRBJ2-4, with 10 bases that match TRBD1. CDR1 LNHDA and CDR2 SQIVND come from the germline V gene (reference sequence). The CDR3 is 17 residues long. The CDR3: CASTGTGVQLAKNSQYF. The CDR3 DNA sequence: TGTGCCAGCACCGGGACAGGGGTACAACTAGCCAAAAACAGTCAGTACTTC.

The V gene is TRBV7-2, the J gene TRBJ2-1; possible D gene TRBD2, 5 bases. The length of the CDR3 is 16 residues. The V gene's germline CDR1 is SGHTA and CDR2 FQGNSA. Trimming shortened V by 1 base and J by 0 bases, and 10 bases separated the two germline ends. This chain's CDR3 is CASSLEGGSSYNEQFF. Here the CDR3 DNA reads TGTGCCAGCAGCTTAGAGGGCGGGTCCTCCTACAATGAGCAGTTCTTC.

Details on this clone: Its ends do not fully match the called genes, so a read error is possible. V and J are TRBV5-8 and TRBJ1-4; TRBD1 is a possible D gene (5 bases). Germline CDR1 and CDR2: SGHTS and YDEGEE. The CDR3 spans 15 residues. For the CDR3, the DNA is TGTGTCAGCAGCTCAGGGACTTCTACTAATGAAAAACTGTTTTTT. Amino acid sequence: CVSSSGTSTNEKLFF.

The V and J genes are TRBV5-1 and TRBJ2-7; TRBD2 matches at 7 bases. CDR3 size: 14 residues. CDR1 and CDR2 (germline): SGHRS, YFSETQ. Unmatched junction bases numbered 5, after V lost 2 bases and J lost 3 bases. CDR3 amino acids: CASSLGTSDYEQYF. CDR3 bases: TGCGCCAGCAGCTTAGGTACTAGCGACTACGAGCAGTACTTC.

The V gene is TRBV13, the J gene TRBJ2-5; 7 bases are a match to TRBD1. Germline V CDR1 and CDR2: PRHDT, FYEKMQ (reference sequence). V was clipped by 4 bases and J by 4 bases; unmatched bases: 3. The CDR3 length is 13 residues. CDR3 amino acids: CASSWRQGETQYF. The CDR3 nucleotides read TGTGCCAGCAGCTGGCGACAGGGAGAGACCCAGTACTTC.

The J gene is TRBJ2-1, the V gene TRBV7-9; 7 bases align to TRBD1. The J segment lost 10 bases and the V segment lost 0 bases, leaving 0 bases of the junction unmatched. This CDR3 spans 12 amino acids. Per germline, CDR1 SEHNR and CDR2 FQNEAQ (reference sequence). CDR3 in amino acids: CASSLAGQEQFF. CDR3 nucleotides: TGTGCCAGCAGCTTAGCGGGACAGGAGCAGTTCTTC.

This clone was seen more than once but under ten times. The V and J genes are TRBV5-1 and TRBJ2-7; 8 bases agree with TRBD2. CDR1 SGHRS and CDR2 YFSETQ come from the germline V gene. V lost 4 bases, J lost 0 bases, and 3 bases stayed unmatched. The CDR3 covers 14 residues. CDR3 sequence reads: CASSASGFSYEQYF. For the CDR3, the DNA is TGCGCCAGCAGCGCTAGCGGGTTCTCCTACGAGCAGTACTTC.

This clone was observed a few times. The rearrangement uses TRBV27 and TRBJ2-5; 9 bases match TRBD1. The J call may be wrong; the DNA end is better matched by TRBJ2-7. CDR1 and CDR2 from the germline V gene are MNHEY and SMNVEV (reference sequence). CDR3 length: 14 amino acids. The CDR3 DNA is TGTGCCAGCAGTTTAACAGGGGGCAGCAACGAGCAGTACTTC. Protein: CASSLTGGSNEQYF.

The gene calls are TRBV11-2 and TRBJ2-7; 10 bases align to TRBD2. Losses at the gene ends were 5 bases for V and 4 bases for J; bases not matched to a gene: 8. The germline CDR1 and CDR2 sequences are SGHAT and FQNNGV. This CDR3 contains 15 residues. CDR3 sequence reads: CASSPSSGSQYEQYF. CDR3 in DNA: TGTGCCAGCAGCCCCTCTAGCGGGAGTCAGTACGAGCAGTACTTC. Full variable domain (missing parts from reference TRBV11-2 and TRBJ2-7): EAGVAQSPRYKIIEKRQSVAFWCNPISGHATLYWYQQILGQGPKLLIQFQNNGVVDDSQLPKDRFSAERLKGVDSTLKIQPAKLEDSAVYLCASSPSSGSQYEQYFGPGTRLTVT.

The chain combines TRBV29-1 with TRBJ2-7; 8 nucleotides agree with TRBD1. Per germline, CDR1 SQVTM and CDR2 ANQGSEA. The V and J ends lost 5 bases and 3 bases, in that order; junction bases with no gene match: 12. CDR3 length: 15 amino acids. CDR3 coding DNA: TGCAGCGTTCAAGGCCGGGACAGGAACTACTACGAGCAGTACTTC. It translates to CSVQGRDRNYYEQYF.

Concerning this clone itself: The same CDR3 arises from other DNA sequences in this sample as well. The V call is TRBV19, the J call TRBJ1-3; TRBD1 might be the D (5 bases). CDR1 and CDR2 (germline): LNHDA, SQIVND (reference sequence). CDR3 length equals 15 residues. V lost 2 bases, J lost 1 base, and 9 bases lay in between. As DNA, the CDR3 is TGTGCCAGTAGTATAACTGGGGCATCTGGAAACACCATATATTTT. Translating gives CASSITGASGNTIYF. The full variable domain, with the rest looked up from reference TRBV19 and TRBJ1-3, is DGGITQSPKYLFRKEGQNVTLSCEQNLNHDAMYWYRQDPGQGLRLIYYSQIVNDFQKGDIAEGYSVSREKKESFPLTVTSAQKNPTAFYLCASSITGASGNTIYFGEGSWLTVV.

This chain connects TRBV10-3 to TRBJ2-5; 8 bases line up with TRBD1. The J call is doubtful: the DNA matches TRBJ2-7 better. Germline V lookup: CDR1 ENHRY, CDR2 SYGVKD. The CDR3 loop spans 14 amino acids. CDR3 DNA sequence: TGTGCCATCAGACCCGGACAGGGCACCTACGAGCAGTACTTC. Protein product: CAIRPGQGTYEQYF.

V is TRBV19 and J is TRBJ2-1; TRBD1 matches at 11 bases. The CDR3 has 18 amino acids. Germline CDR1 is LNHDA and CDR2 is SQIVND (reference sequence). Trimming cost V 6 bases and J 7 bases; bases outside gene matches: 17. The DNA for the CDR3 is TGTGCCAGTAGCGCGGGACAGGGGGTCAACAGCCGTTTGAATGAGCAGTTCTTC. Its protein product is CASSAGQGVNSRLNEQFF.